The next 24 T cell receptor beta chains were all read from a single sample in a study of blood T cells in healthy people across ages. The second PCR ran roughly 6 to 11 cycles with a sample-barcoded 5' primer and J-beta primers. TCRdb fed the 5' RACE reads into MiXCR, producing one record per CDR3 protein. Altogether under 850,000 distinct CDR3 sequences are present, roughly 35% being singletons, with the ten largest covering over 10%. The sample taken for sequencing was blood. These TCRs come from a man younger than 30 in good health.

This clonotype appeared many times. The chain carries TRBV12-3 or TRBV12-4 and TRBJ2-7; 8 bases are shared with TRBD1. The CDR3 is 17 amino acids. Losses at the gene ends were 1 base for V and 6 bases for J; bases not matched to a gene: 14. The CDR3 sequence: CASSLVDNTGQACEQYF. In nucleotides, the CDR3 is TGTGCCAGCAGTTTAGTGGACAATACGGGACAGGCATGCGAGCAGTACTTC.

This clonotype was detected only once. The chain couples TRBV29-1 to TRBJ2-5, with D perhaps given as TRBD1 or TRBD2 (7 bases each). The closer fit of TRBJ2-7 to the DNA end suggests the J call may be wrong. The CDR3 has 15 amino acids. Germline loops: CDR1 SQVTM, CDR2 ANQGSEA. The CDR3 sequence is CSVEQQGRGLDEQYF. For the CDR3, the DNA is TGCAGCGTTGAACAGCAGGGGAGGGGGCTCGACGAGCAGTACTTC.

A note on this clonotype: Being one base from a much bigger clone, this may be a read error. CDR3 in amino acids: CASSSPGQGFEETQFF. For the CDR3, the DNA is TGTGCCAGCAGTTCTCCTGGACAGGGGTTTGAAGAGACCCAGTTCTTC. The J gene is TRBJ2-5, the V gene TRBV27, with TRBD1 matching over 9 bases. The last part of the DNA fits TRBJ2-1 better; the J call may be wrong. The CDR3 is 16 residues long. CDR1 is MNHEY, CDR2 SMNVEV, per germline (reference sequence).

The chain joins TRBV12-3 or TRBV12-4 to TRBJ2-1, with 12 nucleotides matching TRBD2. Losses at the gene ends were 6 bases for V and 0 bases for J; bases not matched to a gene: 6. CDR3 size: 17 residues. CDR3 protein: CASSPLAGGVSYNEQFF. CDR3 coding DNA: TGTGCCAGCAGCCCACTAGCGGGGGGCGTCTCCTACAATGAGCAGTTCTTC.

In this sample, this clonotype turned up many times. The chain recombines TRBV20-1 with TRBJ2-7, with D perhaps assigned TRBD1 or TRBD2 (5 bases each). The CDR3 extends over 16 amino acids. Germline CDR1 and CDR2: DFQATT and SNEGSKA (reference sequence). Trimming removed 0 bases at V and 11 bases at J, with 26 bases between. CDR3 nucleotides: TGCAGTGCTAGAGAGGATGGGACGTCCGGACGGCAGGGAGAGTACTTC. It translates to CSAREDGTSGRQGEYF.

This clonotype occurred a few times. The chain has TRBV28 and TRBJ1-1, with D hard to call. Germline V gene lookup returns CDR1 MDHEN and CDR2 SYDVKM. V was clipped by 5 bases and J by 5 bases, with 12 bases between them. The CDR3 consists of 13 residues. CDR3 loop: CASSPTVETEAFF. The DNA for the CDR3 is TGTGCCAGCAGTCCCACAGTGGAAACTGAAGCTTTCTTT. The complete variable domain, with remaining parts taken from reference TRBV28 and TRBJ1-1, reads DVKVTQSSRYLVKRTGEKVFLECVQDMDHENMFWYRQDPGLGLRLIYFSYDVKMKEKGDIPEGYSVSREKKERFSLILESASTNQTSMYLCASSPTVETEAFFGQGTRLTVV.

The chain employs TRBV13 and TRBJ2-1; 8 positions match TRBD1. Germline V gene data show CDR1 as PRHDT and CDR2 as FYEKMQ (reference sequence). The CDR3 has 16 amino acids. The junction had 11 bases not matched to a gene; V was cut back by 2 bases and J by 8 bases. This CDR3 is CASSLRATGQDHEQFF. Here the CDR3 DNA reads TGTGCCAGCAGCTTAAGGGCAACGGGACAGGACCATGAGCAGTTCTTC.

The chain couples TRBV7-2 to TRBJ2-7; 8 bases line up with TRBD1. V shed 4 bases, J shed 2 bases, and the junction held 4 bases outside the gene matches. The CDR3 is 14 residues long. From germline, CDR1 is SGHTA and CDR2 FQGNSA. CDR3 protein: CASSSRTGPYEQYF. The CDR3 DNA sequence: TGTGCCAGCAGCTCAAGGACAGGGCCCTACGAGCAGTACTTC.

The chain links TRBV12-3 or TRBV12-4 to TRBJ1-2; D unresolved. V gave up 6 bases and J gave up 5 bases, with 16 bases separating them. The CDR3 has 14 residues. The CDR3 bases are TGTGCCAGCAGCCCAGGATTCTCCGGGTATGGCTACACCTTC. It is translated as CASSPGFSGYGYTF.

The rearrangement links TRBV7-9 to TRBJ2-3; D remains ambiguous. V gave up 1 base and J gave up 6 bases, with 11 bases separating them. The CDR3 contains 14 residues. CDR1 is SEHNR, CDR2 FQNEAQ, per germline (reference sequence). CDR3: CASSLVGGPDTQYF. The CDR3 coding sequence is TGTGCCAGCAGCTTAGTTGGCGGTCCCGATACGCAGTATTTT.

The chain carries TRBV29-1 and TRBJ2-1; D call uncertain. This CDR3 is built from 11 residues. V gave up 4 bases and J gave up 5 bases, with 6 bases separating them. Germline V gene sequence: CDR1 SQVTM, CDR2 ANQGSEA. The CDR3 nucleotides are TGCAGCGTTGGCACAAACAATGAGCAGTTCTTC. Protein: CSVGTNNEQFF.

About this clonotype: An end of the junction differs from the germline gene, which may be a read error. CDR3 region: CASSLEWGSEQYF. The DNA for the CDR3 is TGTGCTAGCAGTCTAGAATGGGGGAGTGAGCAGTACTTC. This rearrangement joins TRBV7-7 to TRBJ2-7; D is tentatively TRBD1 or TRBD2 (5 bases each). Germline V CDR1 and CDR2: SSHAT, FNYEAQ (reference sequence). This CDR3 contains 13 residues.

This clonotype was counted between two and nine times. The chain recombines TRBV7-2 with TRBJ2-5, with 8 bases identical to TRBD1. V lost 1 base to trimming and J lost 5 bases; unmatched junction nucleotides: 6. This CDR3 has 15 amino acids. Germline lookup yields CDR1 SGHTA and CDR2 FQGNSA. The CDR3 is CASSLGQGMLETQYF. Written as DNA, the CDR3 is TGTGCCAGCAGCTTAGGACAGGGGATGTTGGAGACCCAGTACTTC.

The chain carries TRBV20-1 and TRBJ2-5, with a weak D call TRBD2 (6 bases). Germline V gene lookup returns CDR1 DFQATT and CDR2 SNEGSKA (reference sequence). The CDR3 totals 16 residues. V dropped 0 bases and J dropped 5 bases, with 19 bases sitting between them. In nucleotides, the CDR3 is TGCAGTGCTAGAGATGATAGCGCGGGGCCACGGGAGACCCAGTACTTC. Protein product: CSARDDSAGPRETQYF.

This sequence joins TRBV20-1 and TRBJ2-7; TRBD2 agrees at 8 bases. The germline gives CDR1 DFQATT, CDR2 SNEGSKA (reference sequence). The junction had 5 bases not matched to a gene; V was cut back by 3 bases and J by 4 bases. CDR3 length equals 13 residues. The CDR3 loop is CSARMSSGYEQYF. The CDR3 DNA reads TGCAGTGCTAGGATGTCTAGCGGGTACGAGCAGTACTTC.

As regards this clonotype: Compared with germline, one end of the junction differs, possibly owing to a read error. The J gene is TRBJ2-1, the V gene TRBV20-1, with 11 bases lining up with TRBD2. This CDR3 spans 14 amino acids. CDR1 is DFQATT and CDR2 is SNEGSKA in the germline V gene (reference sequence). The CDR3 region is CSARLAGLEETQFF. Here the CDR3 DNA reads TGTAGTGCTAGACTAGCGGGACTCGAGGAGACCCAGTTCTTC.

This chain connects TRBV29-1 to TRBJ1-2; D is undetermined. In germline, CDR1 is SQVTM, CDR2 ANQGSEA. V gave up 3 bases and J gave up 4 bases, with 6 bases separating them. There are 11 residues in the CDR3. The CDR3 DNA sequence: TGCAGCGTTGATGAAATCTATGGCTACACCTTC. Amino acids: CSVDEIYGYTF.

The chain recombines TRBV24-1 with TRBJ2-2; 10 nucleotides agree with TRBD2. After removal of 4 bases from V and 5 bases from J, the junction contained 6 bases not matched to a gene. Germline values: CDR1 KGHDR, CDR2 SFDVKD. The CDR3 is made up of 16 amino acids. The CDR3 region is CATSDSGGARTGELFF. CDR3 nucleotide sequence: TGTGCCACCAGTGACAGCGGGGGGGCCCGTACCGGGGAGCTGTTTTTT.

The chain employs TRBV20-1 and TRBJ2-5; tentative D call: TRBD2 (5 bases). This CDR3 has 15 amino acids. The germline V and J ends were trimmed by 0 bases and 1 base, with 12 bases remaining between them. The V gene's germline CDR1 is DFQATT and CDR2 SNEGSKA (reference sequence). CDR3 coding DNA: TGCAGTGCTAGAGATCGGTGGGGAGCCCAAGAGACCCAGTACTTC. Amino acids: CSARDRWGAQETQYF.

The chain is built from TRBV4-3 and TRBJ2-1, with 8 bases matching TRBD2. Germline CDR1 and CDR2: LGHNA and YSLEER. V was pared by 1 base and J by 2 bases, with 7 bases of the junction left unmatched. This CDR3 comprises 17 residues. In nucleotides, the CDR3 is TGCGCCAGCAGCCAAGGAATTGGCGGGGGGACCTACAATGAGCAGTTCTTC. Its translation: CASSQGIGGGTYNEQFF.

This clonotype came up many times. The chain links TRBV7-2 to TRBJ2-5; TRBD1 matches at 9 bases. V dropped 5 bases and J dropped 3; count of bases not matched to a gene: 4. This CDR3 comprises 14 residues. Germline V lookup: CDR1 SGHTA, CDR2 FQGNSA. The CDR3 DNA reads TGTGCCAGCAGCCCGAGGACAGGGGAAGAGACCCAGTACTTC. This encodes CASSPRTGEETQYF.

Points on this clonotype: This likely comes from a read error, as the CDR3 has no conserved phenylalanine or tryptophan at its end. The chain couples TRBV7-2 to TRBJ2-7; D ambiguous. Trimming left V 5 bases short and J 2 bases short, with 7 bases between. Germline assignment: CDR1 SGHTA and CDR2 FQGNSA. The CDR3 totals 12 residues. The CDR3 reads CASSASPYEQYY. The CDR3, as DNA: TGTGCCAGCAGCGCCAGTCCCTACGAGCAGTACTAC.

This clonotype was observed a few times. The gene calls are TRBV7-9 and TRBJ2-6; 11 nucleotides align to TRBD1. The V and J ends lost 2 bases and 3 bases, in that order; junction bases with no gene match: 9. The CDR3 spans 19 residues. Germline lookup yields CDR1 SEHNR and CDR2 FQNEAQ (reference sequence). CDR3 residues: CASSLFVGQGAGGANVLTF. The CDR3 DNA sequence: TGTGCCAGCAGCTTATTTGTTGGACAGGGGGCCGGTGGGGCCAACGTCCTGACTTTC.

As to this clonotype: The junction departs from germline at one end; a sequencing error may be responsible. V and J are TRBV4-2 and TRBJ1-2; no definite D call. The length of the CDR3 is 16 residues. Germline V lookup: CDR1 LGHNA, CDR2 YNFKEQ. CDR3 sequence reads: CASTQEVGIKGNGYTF. The CDR3 DNA sequence: TGTGCCAGCACCCAAGAAGTAGGGATCAAAGGGAATGGCTACACCTTC.